This TCR beta chain was recorded in a study of PD-1 blockade in mismatch repair-deficient tumors. Here immunoSEQ multiplex PCR was the method, and the copy in TCRdb shows in-frame clones only, minus some. The sample carries roughly 120,000 clones, 88% recorded once. Germline assignment: CDR1 SNHLY and CDR2 FYNNEI. This CDR3 contains 14 residues. Trimming cost V 8 bases and J 1 base, with 14 bases left between them. This material consisted of peripheral blood, taken approximately 69 weeks after starting pembrolizumab. This chain joins TRBV2 and TRBJ2-5; D is unresolved. This receptor was identified in an adult with mismatch repair-deficient cancer. In DNA, the CDR3 is TGTGCCAGCTACTGGAAGCGATCCCAAGAGACCCAGTACTTC. Translating it yields CASYWKRSQETQYF.